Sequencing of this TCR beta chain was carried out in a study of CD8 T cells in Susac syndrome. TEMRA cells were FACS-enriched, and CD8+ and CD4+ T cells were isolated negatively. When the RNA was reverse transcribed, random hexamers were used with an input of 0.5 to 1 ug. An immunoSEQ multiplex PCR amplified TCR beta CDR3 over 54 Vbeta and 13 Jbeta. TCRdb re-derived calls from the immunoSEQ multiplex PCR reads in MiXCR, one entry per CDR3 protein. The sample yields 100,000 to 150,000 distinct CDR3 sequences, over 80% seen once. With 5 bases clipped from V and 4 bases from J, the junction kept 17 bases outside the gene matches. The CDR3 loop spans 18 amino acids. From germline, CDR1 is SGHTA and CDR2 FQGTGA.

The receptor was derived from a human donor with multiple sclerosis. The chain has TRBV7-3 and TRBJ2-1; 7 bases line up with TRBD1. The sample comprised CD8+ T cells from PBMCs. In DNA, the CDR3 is TGTGCCAGCAGCCCCCAGGGGGTTGTGGCTAGGGAGTACAATGAGCAGTTCTTC. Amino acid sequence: CASSPQGVVAREYNEQFF.